This is a list of T cell receptor beta chains from one sample in a study of T cell responses to AZD1222 COVID-19 vaccine. Using immunoSEQ multiplex PCR, the repertoire was profiled, and TCRdb retains in-frame clones only, with some absent. The sample includes 130,000 to 150,000 clones, 93% seen only once; the top ten take approximately 2.1%. The sequencing used peripheral blood, collected on day 0 of AZD1222 vaccination. The origin of the receptors is an adult in good health. The CDR3 runs from the conserved cysteine through the conserved F or W. D genes are given only for firm matches. Only part of the rows carry a size: once, few, many, or a class if the clone is expanded.

>-|TRBJ1-1|-|TRBV5-4
TGTGCCAGCAGCTATGTGGGCAGAAACACTGAAGCTTTCTTT
CASSYVGRNTEAFF
>once|TRBJ1-2|TRBD1|TRBV18
TGTGCCAGCTCACCAGGACAGGGAATATGGAATGGCTACACCTTC
CASSPGQGIWNGYTF
>-|TRBJ1-5|TRBD1|TRBV7-2
TGTGCCAGCAGCCCTAGGACAGGGGGGGATCAGCCCCAGCATTTT
CASSPRTGGDQPQHF
>-|TRBJ2-1|TRBD2|TRBV5-1
TGCGCCAGCAGCCCACTAGCGGGAGGATCCTACAATGAGCAGTTCTTC
CASSPLAGGSYNEQFF
>-|TRBJ2-5|TRBD2|TRBV19
TGTGCCAGTAGTACCCAACTAGCGGGGGGACAAGAGACCCAGTACTTC
CASSTQLAGGQETQYF
>-|TRBJ2-7|TRBD1|TRBV6-5
TGTGCCAGCAGTCCACAGGGGTTCTACGAGCAGTACTTC
CASSPQGFYEQYF
>-|TRBJ2-1|-|TRBV2
TGTGCCAGCAGTGAAGCCTCACCAATTCTAGCGATAGCCTACAATGAGCAGTTCTTC
CASSEASPILAIAYNEQFF
>-|TRBJ1-1|TRBD1|TRBV5-4
TGTGCCAGCAGCTCCTACAGGGGTAACACTGAAGCTTTCTTT
CASSSYRGNTEAFF
>-|TRBJ2-1|TRBD2|TRBV24-1
TGTGCCACCAGTTCAGGACTAGCGGGAGGGAATGAGCAGTTCTTC
CATSSGLAGGNEQFF
>-|TRBJ1-2|-|TRBV6-5
TGTGCCAGCAGCGGACGGCCTACTAACTATGGCTACACCTTC
CASSGRPTNYGYTF
>-|TRBJ1-1|-|TRBV2
TGTGCCAGCAGTGAGTCGGGGAAGAACACTGAAGCTTTCTTT
CASSESGKNTEAFF
>few|TRBJ1-2|TRBD1|TRBV10-2
TGCGCCAGCAGTCTTAGCCCCCGGGACAGGGCCCTCCGGGCCTATGGCTACACCTTC
CASSLSPRDRALRAYGYTF
>-|TRBJ1-2|-|TRBV3-1/TRBV3-2
TGTGCCAGCAGCCAAGGGATTAACTATGGCTACACCTTC
CASSQGINYGYTF
>-|TRBJ2-5|-|TRBV7-9
TGTGCCAGCAGCTTAGGCCAGCTGAACCAAGAGACCCAGTACTTC
CASSLGQLNQETQYF
>-|TRBJ2-3|-|TRBV3-1/TRBV3-2
TGTGCCAGCAGCCAAGTCAATGTCGGCGGGATATATTTT
CASSQVNVGGIYF
>few|TRBJ2-2|-|TRBV4-1
TGCGCCAGCAGCCTCGGGACGGGATCGAACACCGGGGAGCTGTTTTTT
CASSLGTGSNTGELFF
>-|TRBJ2-5|-|TRBV5-4
TGTGCCAGCAGCTTTTGGGAGGAGACCCAGTACTTC
CASSFWEETQYF
>-|TRBJ2-7|-|TRBV15
TGTGCCACCAGCAGAGAGGGCGGGCAGTACTTC
CATSREGGQYF
>-|TRBJ1-1|-|TRBV28
TGTGCCAGCAGAGTGGCCTCCTCTGAAGCTTTCTTT
CASRVASSEAFF
>-|TRBJ2-1|-|TRBV7-3
TGTGCCAGCAGCCCGGGCTCGGGGAGCTCCTACAATGAGCAGTTCTTC
CASSPGSGSSYNEQFF
>-|TRBJ1-3|-|TRBV9
TGTGCCAGCAGCGCATGGTCTGGAAACACCATATATTTT
CASSAWSGNTIYF
>-|TRBJ2-1|TRBD1|TRBV24-1
TGTGCCACCAGTGATTCCGGGACAGGATTCTACAATGAGCAGTTCTTC
CATSDSGTGFYNEQFF
>-|TRBJ2-7|TRBD1|TRBV3-1/TRBV3-2
TGTGCCAGCAGCCAACCCGGGACAGGGAGTGAGCAGTACTTC
CASSQPGTGSEQYF
>-|TRBJ2-1|TRBD2|TRBV6-5
TGTGCCAGCAGCTTGACTAGCGGGGGGTTCAATGAGCAGTTCTTC
CASSLTSGGFNEQFF
>-|TRBJ2-2|-|TRBV14
TGTGCCAGCAGCCAAGATATGGGGATCGGGGCCGGGGAGCTGTTTTTT
CASSQDMGIGAGELFF
>-|TRBJ2-3|TRBD2|TRBV15
TGTGCCACCAGCAGAGGAACCAACCTCAAAACTAGCGGAGATACGCAGTATTTT
CATSRGTNLKTSGDTQYF
>few|TRBJ2-1|TRBD2|TRBV7-9
TGTGCCAGCAGCTTAAGCCTAGCGGGCTCCTACAATGAGCAGTTCTTC
CASSLSLAGSYNEQFF
>-|TRBJ1-5|-|TRBV12-5
TGTGCTAGTGACCGAGGGTTCGACAATCAGCCCCAGCATTTT
CASDRGFDNQPQHF
>-|TRBJ1-1|-|TRBV7-2
TGTGCCAGCAGCTTAGCGTGGGGGCCAGCTTTCTTT
CASSLAWGPAFF
>-|TRBJ2-1|-|TRBV5-1
TGCGCCAGCAGCCACGGGGGGCAGGATGAGCAGTTCTTC
CASSHGGQDEQFF
>-|TRBJ1-1|TRBD1|TRBV5-1
TGCGCCAGCAGCTCCGCTGGCAGGGGGGCTGAAGCTTTCTTT
CASSSAGRGAEAFF
>-|TRBJ2-7|TRBD2|TRBV6-5
TGTGCCAGCAGGGGACTAGCGGGAGGTTACGAGCAGTACTTC
CASRGLAGGYEQYF
>once|TRBJ2-7|-|TRBV11-2
TGTGCCAGCAGCTCAAAGGGGAACAGGGCCTCCTACGAGCAGTACTTC
CASSSKGNRASYEQYF
>few|TRBJ1-1|-|TRBV18
TGTGCCAGCTCACCGGGACGGTATATGAACACTGAAGCTTTCTTT
CASSPGRYMNTEAFF
>-|TRBJ2-1|-|TRBV9
TGTGCCAGCAGCGTAGAGAGTAGCTCAGATGAGCAGTTCTTC
CASSVESSSDEQFF
>once|TRBJ2-7|TRBD1|TRBV7-2
TGTGCCAGCAGCTTAACGCCGGGACAGGGATTTGAGCAGTACTTC
CASSLTPGQGFEQYF
>-|TRBJ1-5|-|TRBV6-6
TGTGCCAGCAGTTACTCGACAGGCCTGGGGGGGGCCCAGCATTTT
CASSYSTGLGGAQHF
>-|TRBJ1-5|TRBD1|TRBV7-9
TGTGCCAGCAGCTTCGAGGGGGCGGGCGGTCAGCCCCAGCATTTT
CASSFEGAGGQPQHF
>once|TRBJ1-1|TRBD1|TRBV6-4
TGTGCCAGCAGTTCCGGGACAGTAGGGGTGTCTTTCTTT
CASSSGTVGVSFF
>-|TRBJ2-6|TRBD1|TRBV2
TGTGCCAGCAGATACACAGGGGGCTCTGGGGCCAACGTCCTGACTTTC
CASRYTGGSGANVLTF
>-|TRBJ2-1|-|TRBV5-4
TGTGCCAGCAAACTTCCGGGGCCCTTAACCTACAATGAGCAGTTCTTC
CASKLPGPLTYNEQFF
>-|TRBJ1-1|-|TRBV30
TGTGCCTGGGGGGAGGGAAGGAACACTGAAGCTTTCTTT
CAWGEGRNTEAFF
>-|TRBJ2-7|-|TRBV30
TGTGCCTGGAGCCCCAAATTAGGAGGCTACGAGCAGTACTTC
CAWSPKLGGYEQYF
>-|TRBJ2-1|-|TRBV5-4
TGTGCCAGCAGCTGGCCGGACAGCAATGAGCAGTTCTTC
CASSWPDSNEQFF
>-|TRBJ1-2|-|TRBV7-9
TGTGCCAGCAGCTTAGGGCAGGGCGTAGATGGCTACACCTTC
CASSLGQGVDGYTF
>-|TRBJ1-5|-|TRBV9
TGTGCCAGCAGCGTAGAGGGGGATCTGAGGCCCCAGCATTTT
CASSVEGDLRPQHF
>-|TRBJ2-1|-|TRBV19
TGTGCCAGTAGCCTCGGCGTAGGGCTACAGGAGCAGTTCTTC
CASSLGVGLQEQFF
>-|TRBJ2-1|TRBD2|TRBV29-1
TGCAGCGCCGATGGGGCGGGGGGAGAATTTAGGTTCTTC
CSADGAGGEFRFF
>-|TRBJ2-7|-|TRBV11-1
TGTGCCAGCAGCGGCAAATCGGGGGGCGCGTCATACGAGCAGTACTTC
CASSGKSGGASYEQYF
>few|TRBJ1-2|-|TRBV6-5
TGTGCCAGCAGTTACTCCGGGGGCCGCTACACCTTC
CASSYSGGRYTF
>-|TRBJ1-2|-|TRBV6-5
TGTGCCAGCAGAAGTAGGGGCTATGGCTACACCTTC
CASRSRGYGYTF
>-|TRBJ2-6|-|TRBV7-3
TGTGCCAGCAGCTTACTGCCTCAAACCCCTGGGGCCAACGTCCTGACTTTC
CASSLLPQTPGANVLTF
>-|TRBJ2-2|-|TRBV7-7
TGTGCTAGCAGCTTTTCGACAAGGGGCGCGAACACCGGGGAGCTGTTTTTT
CASSFSTRGANTGELFF